A single T cell receptor (beta chain) is shown here with its context. This clone was seen once. No antigen is known for it. No base-level quality is on record; no much larger clone is a single base apart. This entry is derived from a study of Ad26.COV2.S vaccination and SARS-CoV-2 variants (dated by TCRdb to the early 2020s). Some background on the complete study: Donors in the vaccine arm were drawn from COV1001, a multicentre, randomized, double-blind, placebo-controlled phase I-IIa trial testing Ad26.COV2.S in healthy adults. Ad26.COV2.S was administered intramuscularly at a dose of 5x10^10 or 1x10^11 viral particles, either as one shot or as two shots given 56 days apart. TCRbeta repertoire sequencing served as the tool for gauging how specific and how broad the SARS-CoV-2-reactive T cell receptors were following Ad26.COV2.S vaccination. A total of around 32 samples were included in the TCR-sequenced set, comprising around 20 Ad26.COV2.S vaccine recipients, 5 placebo recipients and 8 SARS-CoV-2 convalescent individuals. Trial participants were randomized into five groups of five: low-dose or high-dose Ad26.COV2.S given once or twice, or placebo on both occasions. Throughout the experiments and outcome assessment, investigators stayed blinded to trial group allocation.

Overall study results and their limits: According to the authors, total T cell responses may have been underestimated by the TCR breadth and depth analyses. Compared with placebo recipients, Ad26.COV2.S recipients showed higher spike-specific TCR breadth (P = 0.0014). After vaccination, spike-specific CD8+ and CD4+ T cell responses were reported to show substantial breadth. Vaccine and placebo recipients had similar non-spike TCR breadth, a finding consistent with the vaccine containing only spike. Comparing responses between vaccine doses or regimens was not something the study was powered to do.

From the cysteine through the phenylalanine, the CDR3 covers 14 amino acids. Kept here is only the CDR3 DNA, which spans 42 bases and is read in frame from base 1. V lost 8 bases and J lost 4 bases; the stretch between them is 17 bases long. For CDR1 and CDR2, the germline V gene lists MDHEN and SYDVKM. The immunoSEQ Assay was used to sequence TCRbeta CDR3 regions. After extraction, genomic DNA underwent amplification by bias-controlled multiplex PCR, followed by high-throughput sequencing. The paper's data handling went like this. To quantify the absolute abundance of each unique TCRbeta CDR3 region, sequences were collapsed and filtered. T cell fraction was estimated by normalizing TCRbeta template counts to usable DNA, which was measured by amplifying reference genes present in all nucleated cells. Repertoire TCRs were annotated as SARS-CoV-2-specific when V gene, CDR3 amino acid sequence and J gene were exactly matched to a known reactive TCR set. The reference SARS-CoV-2 TCR set was derived from MIRA and filtered for enrichment in COVID-19-positive ImmuneCODE repertoires, a step that removed public or cross-reactive TCRs. Using the MIRA antigens, annotated TCRs were further analysed by specific ORF or by position within an ORF. Breadth was defined as the number of annotated unique rearrangements divided by the total number of unique productive rearrangements, and depth was defined as the summed frequency of the annotated unique rearrangements. Two-sided Wilcoxon rank-sum tests were applied when comparing TCR breadth between groups. Drawn from immuneACCESS, this table holds only the in-frame rearrangements with V and J called that TCRdb kept. Clones are partly lost; checked studies trace under half to an unresolved V gene and leave the rest unexplained. That table furnishes V, J and clone size, whereas the DNA furnished D and trimming. For this sample there are around 400,000 clones; approximately 91% appear just once. Clones ranked in the top ten supply around 1.8% of the sample.

Interpreted using the paper, the treatment or condition label stands for: about 20 received Ad26.COV2.S at low or high dose, single or two shots; 5 received placebo; per-sample allocation not given. Repertoires of vaccine and placebo recipients were sequenced from samples taken on day 63 after the first injection. In Cohort 1b, more than 20 adults aged 18-55 years were enrolled at a single site in Boston, USA, between 29 July and 7 August 2020. Ad26.COV2.S was a replication-incompetent adenovirus type 26 vector expressing a prefusion-stabilized SARS-CoV-2 spike protein from the original Wuhan strain.

Rearrangement joined TRBV28 to TRBJ1-2; a tentative D match to TRBD1 spans 6 bases. This TCR was recovered from a person aged 18-65 years who received the Ad26.COV2.S COVID-19 vaccine or a placebo. The sample here was peripheral blood, taken in a trial of Ad26.COV2.S vaccine versus placebo. The sequenced DNA is TGTGCCAGCCTAGGGGGGACGAGGAGCTATGGCTACACCTTC. This sequence encodes CASLGGTRSYGYTF.